This T cell receptor (beta chain) comes out of a study of blood T cells in healthy people across ages. Study summary: Template-switching capture recovered about one barcoded beta molecule per two T cells.

Drawn from each donor were ten milliliters of peripheral blood. Extracted total RNA amounted to at least 5.5 micrograms for each sample. The CDR3 has 15 residues. Looked up from germline, CDR1 is SGDLS and CDR2 is YYNGEE. V was clipped by 0 bases and J by 2 bases, with 11 bases between them. Then a second PCR, running roughly 7 to 11 cycles, was carried out with a sample-barcoded 5' primer and a J-beta primer mix. TCRdb analysed the 5' RACE reads with MiXCR anew, one entry per CDR3 protein. The sample carries around 1.5 million distinct CDR3 sequences, around 39% recorded once. V gene TRBV9 combines with J gene TRBJ1-2; no clear D gene. This clonotype was obtained from a woman between 18 and 29 years old in good health. Specimen: blood. CDR3 amino acids: CASSVDQTLNYGYTF. The DNA of the CDR3 is TGTGCCAGCAGCGTAGACCAGACCCTCAACTATGGCTACACCTTC.